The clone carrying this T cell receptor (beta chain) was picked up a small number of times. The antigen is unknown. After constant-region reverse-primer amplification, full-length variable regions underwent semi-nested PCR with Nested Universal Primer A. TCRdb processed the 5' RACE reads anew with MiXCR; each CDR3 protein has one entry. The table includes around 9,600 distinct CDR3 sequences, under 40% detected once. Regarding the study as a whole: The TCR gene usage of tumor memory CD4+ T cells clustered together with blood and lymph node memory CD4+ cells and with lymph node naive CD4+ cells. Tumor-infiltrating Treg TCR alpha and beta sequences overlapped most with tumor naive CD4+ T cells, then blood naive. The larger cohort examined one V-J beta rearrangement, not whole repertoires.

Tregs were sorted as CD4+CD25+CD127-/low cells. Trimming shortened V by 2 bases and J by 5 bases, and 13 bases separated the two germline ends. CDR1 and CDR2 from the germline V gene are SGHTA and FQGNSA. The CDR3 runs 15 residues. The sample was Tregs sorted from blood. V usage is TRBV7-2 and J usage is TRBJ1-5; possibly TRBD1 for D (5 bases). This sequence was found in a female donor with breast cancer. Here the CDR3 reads CASSLSGSRDQPQHF. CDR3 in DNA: TGTGCCAGCAGCTTATCAGGGAGTAGGGATCAGCCCCAGCATTTT.